This T cell receptor beta chain was recovered during a study of beta chain features in type 1 diabetes. Findings of the study overall: VDJ junctions in type 1 diabetes patients carried more deletions and fewer insertions. Patients showed naive, central memory and Treg TCRB repertoires that appeared more similar than those of healthy donors. People with Type 1 diabetes carried modestly yet significantly shorter TCRB CDR3s in all four CD4+ subsets.

A remark on this clone: Its antigen remains unknown.

Germline V gene data show CDR1 as SGHTA and CDR2 as FQGNSA. Germline trimming cut 8 bases from V and 9 bases from J; bases unmatched to any gene: 13. This CDR3 region has 13 residues. TCRB transcripts that were expressed got sequenced, as all of the isolated RNA had been reverse transcribed. The assay was immunoSEQ multiplex PCR, and TCRdb's table has in-frame clones only and misses some. This table has more than 550,000 clones, over 12% appearing once. The sequence was collected from a man younger than 35 with type 1 diabetes. This chain connects TRBV7-2 to TRBJ2-7, with TRBD1 matching 7 bases. The specimen was naive CD4+ T cells from blood. In DNA, the CDR3 is TGTGCCAGCTCGCGAGACAGGGTCTATGCGCAGTACTTC. This translates into CASSRDRVYAQYF.